The entry below describes one T cell receptor (beta chain). This clone was counted ten times or more. There is no known antigen for this receptor. The CDR3 is cut off 3 residues early in the read; its end comes from the germline J gene. Equivalent amounts of genomic DNA from CVID and control samples were used as sequencing input. For every sample, a 60 bp segment covering the rearranged TCRbeta CDR3 region was amplified and then sequenced. The immunoSEQ assay, a bias-corrected multiplex PCR combined with high-throughput sequencing, was used for TCRbeta amplification. The original pipeline was this. Every unique nucleotide sequence was considered a clone and was annotated with V, D and J genes, copy number and frequency. Sequences were labeled productive if in frame, and non-productive if out of frame or containing stop codons. As previously described, clonality was computed from Shannon's entropy. Mean CDR3 Kyte-Doolittle hydropathy was derived from the predicted amino acid sequences of productive clones. The R hclust function was used to hierarchically cluster scaled V gene usage with Manhattan distance and complete linkage. Sharing of clones by CDR3 amino acid sequence was evaluated through resampling of 12 repertoires per group over 100 rounds. The repertoires were screened for 70 published EBV-specific TCRbeta sequences and a few hundred published CMV-specific TCRbeta sequences. After two CVID samples that produced fewer than 10,000 sequences were dropped from the analysis, some 40 CVID repertoires remained. This immuneACCESS table, as held by TCRdb, lists in-frame sequences with V and J called but not all clones. Of the missing ones, under half trace to an unresolved V gene in checked studies; the others have no known cause. For V, J and clone size, that table is used; D and trimming come from the DNA. The sample features over 30,000 clones, and none is a singleton. The ten most abundant clones make up 6.5% to 8% of the sample.

These data originate in a study of T cell clonality in common variable immunodeficiency (dated by TCRdb to 2013 to 2016). Standard criteria, namely reduction of serum IgG, IgA and/or IgM below the normal range together with specific antibody deficiency, were applied for the diagnosis of CVID. There were around 45 subjects in the CVID group (roughly 15 female and around 29 male), ranging in age from about 9 to 64 years, with a mean age of roughly 40. Predominantly Caucasian heritage was noted among both the CVID patients and the healthy controls. All CVID subjects had received replacement immunoglobulin therapy for at least one year at the time of study participation. No CVID subject was ill or taking immunomodulatory or immunosuppressive medication when blood was collected. From each donor, roughly 5 to 9 ml of heparinized peripheral whole blood was collected. Genomic DNA from adults with common variable immune deficiency (CVID) and from healthy adult controls was used to sequence TCRbeta CDR3 repertoires. Diluted blood was density-centrifuged over Hypaque 1077 or Ficoll-Paque to isolate peripheral blood mononuclear cells. Genomic DNA was obtained from unsorted mononuclear cells using either Qiagen column purification or a centrifugation-based method.

After removal of 0 bases from V and 7 bases from J, the junction retains 6 bases not matched to a gene. Including cysteine and phenylalanine, the CDR3 has 15 amino acids. The CDR3 was read in part: 36 bases, with the frame set at base 1. The germline V gene (reference sequence) yields DFQATT for CDR1 and SNEGSKA for CDR2. Points the paper makes about the study in general: Correlations of repertoire features with clinical complications were constrained by heterogeneity among patients within the CVID cohort. Healthy controls shared more TCRbeta clones with each other than CVID subjects shared among themselves (p < 0.0001). Fewer deletions and N-nucleotide insertions were reportedly observed in CVID TCRbeta sequences, and highly modified clones with 13 or more V deletions were reportedly absent from CVID TCRbeta sequences. TCRbeta clonality was higher in CVID subjects than in healthy controls (t-test p = 0.018), and the increase was most characteristic of about a third of subjects. The authors noted that sequencing repertoires of T cell subpopulations would be needed to clarify what caused the increased clonality in CVID. Even though DNA input was the same, control samples had an average of about 80,000 unique sequences each, compared with some 32,000 in CVID samples.

The chain employs TRBV20-1 and TRBJ2-5, and 12 junction bases match TRBD2. The receptor's source is a human donor with common variable immunodeficiency. Sequences were obtained from peripheral blood mononuclear cells. The DNA read from the CDR3 is TGCAGTGCTAGAGAGCGTACTAGCGGGGGGTCGACC. Its protein product is CSARERTSGGST. The CDR3 in its entirety is CSARERTSGGSTQYF.